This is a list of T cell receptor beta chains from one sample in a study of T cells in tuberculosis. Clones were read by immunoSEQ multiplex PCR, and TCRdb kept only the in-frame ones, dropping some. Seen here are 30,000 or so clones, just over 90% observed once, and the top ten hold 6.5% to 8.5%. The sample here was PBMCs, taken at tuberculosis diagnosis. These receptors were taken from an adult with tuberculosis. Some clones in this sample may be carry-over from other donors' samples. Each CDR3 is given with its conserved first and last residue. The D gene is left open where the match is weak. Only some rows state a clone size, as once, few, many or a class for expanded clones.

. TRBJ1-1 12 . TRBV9 CASSGQGSEAFF TGTGCCAGCAGCGGCCAGGGGAGCGAGGCTTTCTTT
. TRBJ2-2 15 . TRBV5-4 CASSLIQGTTGELFF TGTGCCAGCAGCTTGATTCAGGGGACCACCGGGGAGCTGTTTTTT
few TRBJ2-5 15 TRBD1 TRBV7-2 CASSQQGLGMETQYF TGTGCCAGCAGCCAACAGGGGCTCGGGATGGAGACCCAGTACTTC
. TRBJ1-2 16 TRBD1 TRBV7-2 CASSSRQGIYNYGYTF TGTGCCAGCAGCTCGCGACAGGGGATCTATAACTATGGCTACACCTTC
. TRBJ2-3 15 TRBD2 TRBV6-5 CASSFTSGGVGTQYF TGTGCCAGCAGTTTCACCAGCGGGGGGGTAGGTACGCAGTATTTT
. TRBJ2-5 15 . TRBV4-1 CASSQDPRNQETQYF TGCGCCAGCAGCCAAGATCCCAGAAACCAAGAGACCCAGTACTTC
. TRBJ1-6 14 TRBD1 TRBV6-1 CASRSGQGNSPLHF TGTGCCAGCAGGTCGGGACAGGGGAATTCACCCCTCCACTTT
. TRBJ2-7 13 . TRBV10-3 CAISVQGIYEQYF TGTGCCATCAGTGTTCAGGGGATCTACGAGCAGTACTTC
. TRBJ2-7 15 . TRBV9 CASSVEGEAGYEQYF TGTGCCAGCAGCGTAGAAGGGGAAGCGGGCTACGAGCAGTACTTC
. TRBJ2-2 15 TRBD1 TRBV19 CASKSGQGDTGELFF TGTGCCAGTAAATCAGGACAGGGCGACACCGGGGAGCTGTTTTTT
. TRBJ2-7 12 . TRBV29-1 CSVVTGAYEQYF TGCAGCGTAGTGACGGGGGCCTACGAGCAGTACTTC
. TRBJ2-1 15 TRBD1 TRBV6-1 CASTKGTVTYNEQFF TGTGCCAGCACCAAAGGGACAGTTACCTACAATGAGCAGTTCTTC
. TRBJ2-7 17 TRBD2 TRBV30 CAWSDALLAGELYEQYF TGTGCCTGGAGTGACGCCCTACTAGCGGGGGAGCTATACGAGCAGTACTTC
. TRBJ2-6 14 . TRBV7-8 CASSFSSGANVLTF TGTGCCAGCAGCTTCAGCTCTGGGGCCAACGTCCTGACTTTC
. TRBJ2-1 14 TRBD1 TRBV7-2 CASTPRGLSDEQFF TGTGCCAGCACCCCCAGGGGGCTATCTGATGAGCAGTTCTTC
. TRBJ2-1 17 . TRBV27 CASRENRVTILYNEQFF TGTGCCAGCAGAGAAAACAGGGTCACCATTCTCTACAATGAGCAGTTCTTC
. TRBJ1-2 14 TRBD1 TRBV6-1 CASRTGTGGGGYTF TGTGCCAGCAGGACCGGGACAGGGGGCGGTGGCTACACCTTC
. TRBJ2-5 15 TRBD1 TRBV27 CASSSLGTGEETQYF TGTGCCAGCAGTTCCTTAGGGACAGGGGAAGAGACCCAGTACTTC
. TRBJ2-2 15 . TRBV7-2 CASSYGLAGTGELFF TGTGCCAGCAGCTATGGGCTAGCCGGGACCGGGGAGCTGTTTTTT
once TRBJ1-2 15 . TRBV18 CASSPDRPPSYGYTF TGTGCCAGCTCACCGGACAGACCCCCTAGCTATGGCTACACCTTC
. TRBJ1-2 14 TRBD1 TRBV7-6 CASSRDREYYGYTF TGTGCCAGCAGCCGGGACAGGGAATACTATGGCTACACCTTC
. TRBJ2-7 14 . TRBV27 CASSGIMDSYEQYF TGTGCCAGCAGTGGGATAATGGACAGCTACGAGCAGTACTTC
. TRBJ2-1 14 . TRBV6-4 CASSEQGGYNEQFF TGTGCCAGCAGTGAACAGGGAGGGTACAATGAGCAGTTCTTC
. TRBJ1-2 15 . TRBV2 CASSANQGRVSGYTF TGTGCCAGCAGTGCTAATCAGGGTCGGGTCTCGGGCTACACCTTC
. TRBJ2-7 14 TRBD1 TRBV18 CASSPRTGAYEQYF TGTGCCAGCTCACCCCGGACAGGGGCCTACGAGCAGTACTTC
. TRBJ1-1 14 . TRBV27 CASSLGGGVTEAFF TGTGCCAGCAGTTTGGGGGGTGGCGTCACTGAAGCTTTCTTT
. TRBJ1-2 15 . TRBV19 CASSIEPGTRYGYTF TGTGCCAGTAGTATCGAGCCCGGGACTCGCTATGGCTACACCTTC
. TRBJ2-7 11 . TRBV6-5 CASSYRDEQYF TGTGCCAGCAGTTACCGGGACGAGCAGTACTTC
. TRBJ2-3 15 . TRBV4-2 CASSQVHSLTDTQYF TGTGCCAGCAGCCAGGTCCACAGTCTAACAGATACGCAGTATTTT
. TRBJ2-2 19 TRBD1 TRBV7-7 CASSPLSADDRDDTGELFF TGTGCCAGCAGCCCCCTATCCGCCGACGACAGGGATGACACCGGGGAGCTGTTTTTT
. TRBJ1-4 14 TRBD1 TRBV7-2 CASSLDRGDEKLFF TGTGCCAGCAGCTTGGACAGGGGAGATGAAAAACTGTTTTTT
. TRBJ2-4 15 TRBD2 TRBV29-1 CSVAMTSDAKNIQYF TGCAGCGTTGCAATGACTAGCGATGCCAAAAACATTCAGTACTTC
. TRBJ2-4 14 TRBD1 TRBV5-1 CASSQGQVWDIQYF TGCGCCAGCAGCCAGGGACAGGTCTGGGACATTCAGTACTTC
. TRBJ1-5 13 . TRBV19 CASTRTVDQPQHF TGTGCCAGTACCCGGACAGTGGATCAGCCCCAGCATTTT
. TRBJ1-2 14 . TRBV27 CASSLSQGLEGYTF TGTGCCAGCAGTTTATCGCAGGGGCTCGAGGGCTACACCTTC
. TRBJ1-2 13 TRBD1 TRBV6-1 CASRPGQYFGYTF TGTGCCAGCAGACCGGGACAGTACTTTGGCTACACCTTC
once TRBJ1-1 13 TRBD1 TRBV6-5 CASSLLQGAEAFF TGTGCCAGCAGCCTACTACAGGGGGCGGAAGCTTTCTTT
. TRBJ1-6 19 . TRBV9 CASSVAGGDPLSYNSPLHF TGTGCCAGCAGCGTAGCCGGGGGAGACCCTCTCTCCTATAATTCACCCCTCCACTTT
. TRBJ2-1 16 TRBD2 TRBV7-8 CASSLVGASGYNEQFF TGTGCCAGCAGCTTAGTTGGGGCTAGCGGCTACAATGAGCAGTTCTTC
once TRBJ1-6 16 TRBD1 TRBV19 CASSPERVPGQSPLHF TGTGCCAGTAGTCCGGAGAGGGTTCCGGGACAGTCACCCCTCCACTTT
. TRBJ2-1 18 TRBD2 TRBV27 CASSSGLAGARSYNEQFF TGTGCCAGCAGTTCCGGACTAGCGGGGGCCCGCTCCTACAATGAGCAGTTCTTC
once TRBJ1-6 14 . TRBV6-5 CASSYSGITYPLHF TGTGCCAGCAGTTACTCCGGGATAACTTACCCCCTCCACTTT
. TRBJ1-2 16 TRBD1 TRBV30 CAWTFLGQGANYGYTF TGTGCCTGGACCTTCTTGGGACAGGGCGCAAACTATGGCTACACCTTC